This TCR beta chain came from a study of T cell repertoires in cytomegalovirus infection. Across the study: Carrying CMV and the relevant HLA type showed in public TCR beta signatures. The study, taken as a whole, reports: People with CMV and the relevant HLA were identified by cumulative public TCR beta family frequency. Ex vivo, HLA-C-restricted CMV-specific TCR beta clonotypes prevailed over the rest of the response.

V shed 6 bases and J 2 bases; nucleotides not matched to a gene: 13. This CDR3 region has 17 residues. The germline CDR1 and CDR2 sequences are LNHDA and SQIVND (reference sequence). There are a few counts of this clonotype. What it recognizes is unknown. TCRdb itself ran the reads through MiXCR, one entry per CDR3 protein. The data contain over 150,000 distinct CDR3 sequences, roughly 19% of them seen just once; the ten biggest clones take up around 3.1%. The sequencing sample was made of PBMCs. The chain recombines TRBV19 with TRBJ2-5; TRBD1 matches 9 bases. This sequence originates from a human donor in good health (CMV status not recorded). Some clones in this sample may be carry-over from other donors' samples. The chain's CDR3 is CASSPTGGIRGQETQYF. CDR3 bases: TGTGCCAGTAGCCCGACAGGGGGGATAAGAGGGCAAGAGACCCAGTACTTC.